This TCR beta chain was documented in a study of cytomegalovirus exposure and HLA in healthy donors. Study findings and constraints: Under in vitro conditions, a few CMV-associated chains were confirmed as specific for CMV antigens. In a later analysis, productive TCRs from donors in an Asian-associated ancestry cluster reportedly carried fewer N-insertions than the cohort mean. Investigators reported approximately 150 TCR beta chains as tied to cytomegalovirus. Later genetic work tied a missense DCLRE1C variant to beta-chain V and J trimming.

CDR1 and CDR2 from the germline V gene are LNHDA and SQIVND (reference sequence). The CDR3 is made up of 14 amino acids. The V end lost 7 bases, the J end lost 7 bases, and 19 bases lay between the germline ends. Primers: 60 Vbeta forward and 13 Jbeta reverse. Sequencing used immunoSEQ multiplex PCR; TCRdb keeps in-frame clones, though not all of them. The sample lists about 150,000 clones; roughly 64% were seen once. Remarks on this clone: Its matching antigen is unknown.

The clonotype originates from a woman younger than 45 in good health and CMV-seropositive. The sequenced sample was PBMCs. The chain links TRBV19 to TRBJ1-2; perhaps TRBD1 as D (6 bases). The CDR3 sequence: CASNPSTGLGGYTF. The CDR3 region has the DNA TGTGCCAGTAACCCCTCAACAGGGCTCGGTGGCTACACCTTC.